The 29 T cell receptor beta chains below were found in one sample sequenced in a study of shared clonotypes between healthy human individuals. Using immunoSEQ multiplex PCR, the repertoire was profiled, and TCRdb retains in-frame clones only, with some absent. The sample records under 2.5 million clones, about 90% being singletons. The source material was naive CD4+ T cells from PBMCs. Subset in this sample: CD45RA+ positively selected. The source of these receptors is a man between 18 and 29 years old in good health. Some clones in this sample may be carry-over from other donors' samples.

The chain links TRBV15 to TRBJ1-5; possibly TRBD1 for D (5 bases). The length of the CDR3 is 15 residues. Trimming removed 5 bases at V and 3 bases at J, with 14 bases between. The V gene's germline CDR1 is LNHNV and CDR2 YYDKDF (reference sequence). The CDR3 region is CATSPRNRYNQPQHF. In nucleotides, the CDR3 is TGTGCCACCAGCCCTAGGAACAGGTACAATCAGCCCCAGCATTTT.

Here the CDR3 DNA reads TGTGCCAGCAGCGTAGCTGAGGGGGCGCGAGGAAACACCATATATTTT. This codes for CASSVAEGARGNTIYF. The genes are TRBV9 and TRBJ1-3, with TRBD1 matching 7 bases. Unmatched junction bases numbered 7, after V lost 0 bases and J lost 4 bases. Germline CDR1 SGDLS, CDR2 YYNGEE. The CDR3 spans 16 residues.

Here the CDR3 reads CASRKTGGRGYGYTF. Written as DNA, the CDR3 is TGTGCCAGCAGGAAAACCGGGGGGCGCGGCTATGGCTACACCTTC. This sequence joins TRBV27 and TRBJ1-2; perhaps TRBD1 as D (6 bases). The germline V gene encodes CDR1 MNHEY and CDR2 SMNVEV (reference sequence). The CDR3 sequence is 15 residues long. V was trimmed by 6 bases and J by 4 bases, leaving 18 bases between them.

The chain joins TRBV5-8 to TRBJ1-1; TRBD1 matches 7 bases. V shed 2 bases and J 4 bases; nucleotides not matched to a gene: 5. The CDR3 spans 14 residues. Germline CDR1 reads SGHTS; CDR2 reads YDEGEE. CDR3 sequence: CASSLQGRSTEAFF. CDR3 in DNA: TGTGCCAGCAGCTTACAGGGGAGGAGCACTGAAGCTTTCTTT. The entire variable domain, with the rest obtained from reference TRBV5-8 and TRBJ1-1, is as follows: EAGVTQSPTHLIKTRGQQATLRCSPISGHTSVYWYQQALGLGLQFLLWYDEGEERNRGNFPPRFSGRQFPNYSSELNVNALELEDSALYLCASSLQGRSTEAFFGQGTRLTVV.

The rearrangement uses TRBV23-1 and TRBJ1-1; D unresolved. TRBV23-1 is identified as an open reading frame with a role that is uncertain. The CDR3 has 18 residues. Deletions cut 7 bases from V and 4 bases from J, with 28 bases between. The CDR3 coding sequence is TGCGCCAGCACCCCCGAGTGGTGCCGACTGTGGTCGAGCACTGAAGCTTTCTTT. Its translation is CASTPEWCRLWSSTEAFF.

The rearrangement uses TRBV7-3 and TRBJ2-1; D is undetermined. With 5 bases removed from V and 5 bases from J, the gap between germline ends came to 7 bases. Germline CDR1 is SGHTA and CDR2 is FQGTGA. This CDR3 has 12 amino acids. The CDR3 sequence is CASSGLHNEQFF. The CDR3 DNA sequence: TGTGCCAGCAGCGGGCTACACAATGAGCAGTTCTTC.

V usage is TRBV5-1 and J usage is TRBJ1-2; TRBD1 aligns across 7 bases. The V gene's germline CDR1 is SGHRS and CDR2 YFSETQ. The length of the CDR3 is 15 residues. The V and J ends lost 3 bases and 5 bases, in that order; junction bases with no gene match: 10. This chain's CDR3 is CASSSQTGSSYGYTF. Written as DNA, the CDR3 is TGCGCCAGCAGCTCGCAGACAGGGTCTTCGTATGGCTACACCTTC.

The V and J genes are TRBV6-1 and TRBJ1-2; D is uncertain. Deletions cut 1 base from V and 4 bases from J, with 13 bases between. In germline, CDR1 is MNHNS, CDR2 SASEGT. This CDR3 contains 15 residues. The CDR3 DNA reads as TGTGCCAGCAGTGAAGGGACGGGAACGGGCTATGGCTACACCTTC. Its translation: CASSEGTGTGYGYTF.

The chain is built from TRBV6-1 and TRBJ2-1; 10 bases fit TRBD1. Germline V gene data show CDR1 as MNHNS and CDR2 as SASEGT. The CDR3 is 15 residues long. Trimming took 8 bases from V and 6 from J; bases not matched to a gene: 10. DNA of the CDR3: TGTGCCAGCCGGGACAGGGGAAAGTTGTCCAATGAGCAGTTCTTC. Translated: CASRDRGKLSNEQFF.

The chain joins TRBV5-1 to TRBJ2-7, with D tentatively TRBD1 (6 bases). Germline CDR1 is SGHRS and CDR2 is YFSETQ. V lost 1 base and J lost 3, with 14 bases in between. The CDR3 extends over 15 amino acids. In DNA form, the CDR3 reads TGCGCCAGCAGCTTGCGGCAGGGGATTGACTACGAGCAGTACTTC. Amino acids: CASSLRQGIDYEQYF.

Remarks on this clone: The identical CDR3 is also encoded by other nucleotide sequences in the sample. The chain uses TRBV30 and TRBJ1-5; no clear D gene. The CDR3 sequence is 13 residues long. Per germline, CDR1 GTSNPN and CDR2 SVGIG (reference sequence). The germline V and J ends were trimmed by 3 bases and 4 bases, with 10 bases remaining between them. CDR3 nucleotides: TGTGCCTGGAGCCCCGGGGAGAATCAGCCCCAGCATTTT. Amino acid sequence: CAWSPGENQPQHF.

The chain links TRBV7-3 to TRBJ2-1; tentatively, D is TRBD2 (6 bases). The CDR3 is made up of 13 amino acids. V was cut by 4 bases and J by 5 bases, with 9 bases left in between. Germline CDR1 is SGHTA and CDR2 is FQGTGA. CDR3 region: CASSWGLNNEQFF. The CDR3 region has the DNA TGTGCCAGCAGCTGGGGACTCAACAATGAGCAGTTCTTC.

The chain carries TRBV7-9 and TRBJ2-1; 9 bases match TRBD2. V lost 3 bases to trimming and J lost 3 bases; unmatched junction nucleotides: 6. This CDR3 has 16 amino acids. Germline CDR1 and CDR2: SEHNR and FQNEAQ (reference sequence). The CDR3 reads CASSFRTSGYYNEQFF. CDR3 nucleotides: TGTGCCAGCAGCTTTAGAACTAGCGGGTACTACAATGAGCAGTTCTTC.

Comment on this clone: The identical CDR3 is also encoded by other nucleotide sequences in the sample. The chain couples TRBV28 to TRBJ1-3; perhaps TRBD1 as D (5 bases). The CDR3 totals 14 residues. Between the trimmed V and J ends, which lost 6 bases and 1 base, there was a span of 10 bases. Germline V lookup: CDR1 MDHEN, CDR2 SYDVKM. CDR3 coding DNA: TGTGCCAGCAGCCTAAGGGGTTCTGGAAACACCATATATTTT. It is translated as CASSLRGSGNTIYF. The entire variable domain, with the rest obtained from reference TRBV28 and TRBJ1-3, is as follows: DVKVTQSSRYLVKRTGEKVFLECVQDMDHENMFWYRQDPGLGLRLIYFSYDVKMKEKGDIPEGYSVSREKKERFSLILESASTNQTSMYLCASSLRGSGNTIYFGEGSWLTVV.

Comment on this clone: The sample has other DNA sequences that encode this CDR3 too. V and J are TRBV9 and TRBJ2-2; 7 positions agree with TRBD2. From germline, CDR1 is SGDLS and CDR2 YYNGEE. The V and J ends lost 0 bases and 0 bases, in that order; junction bases with no gene match: 5. The CDR3 consists of 17 residues. CDR3 DNA sequence: TGTGCCAGCAGCGTAGTTTCCAGCGGGGCGAACACCGGGGAGCTGTTTTTT. This sequence encodes CASSVVSSGANTGELFF. The variable domain in full, completed from reference TRBV9 and TRBJ2-2, reads DSGVTQTPKHLITATGQRVTLRCSPRSGDLSVYWYQQSLDQGLQFLIQYYNGEERAKGNILERFSAQQFPDLHSELNLSSLELGDSALYFCASSVVSSGANTGELFFGEGSRLTVL.

The CDR3 DNA is TGTGCCAGTAGCATACAGGGGCCCAGGGGCTACACCTTC. It is translated as CASSIQGPRGYTF. The chain links TRBV19 to TRBJ1-2; 7 nucleotides match TRBD1. The V and J ends lost 6 bases and 8 bases, in that order; junction bases with no gene match: 9. The length of the CDR3 is 13 residues. The V gene's germline CDR1 is LNHDA and CDR2 SQIVND (reference sequence).

As concerns this clone: It may be a read error: a sequence one base away is much more abundant. Other DNA variants within this sample encode the same CDR3. The chain joins TRBV11-2 to TRBJ1-5; no definite D call. Looked up from germline, CDR1 is SGHAT and CDR2 is FQNNGV. CDR3 size: 13 residues. Trimming took off 3 bases at V and 0 bases at J, with 3 bases between the two ends. The CDR3 loop is CASSLYSNQPQHF. For the CDR3, the DNA is TGTGCCAGCAGCTTGTATAGCAATCAGCCCCAGCATTTT.

This clone was detected once. The chain couples TRBV27 to TRBJ1-2, with D maybe TRBD1 (5 bases). Deletions cut 4 bases from V and 2 bases from J, with 20 bases between. The CDR3 has 17 residues. The V gene's germline CDR1 is MNHEY and CDR2 SMNVEV (reference sequence). CDR3 amino acids: CASSSGHGRYGNYGYTF. The CDR3 DNA reads as TGTGCCAGCAGTTCCGGACACGGTAGGTATGGGAACTATGGCTACACCTTC.

This chain joins TRBV14 and TRBJ2-7; either TRBD1 or TRBD2 may supply D (5 bases each). Germline V gene data show CDR1 as SGHDN and CDR2 as FVKESK. The CDR3 has 16 amino acids. Trimming removed 0 bases at V and 5 bases at J, with 17 bases between. This CDR3 is CASSQDRGRVGHEQYF. Written as DNA, the CDR3 is TGTGCCAGCAGCCAAGATCGGGGCAGGGTAGGACACGAGCAGTACTTC.

This clone showed up just once. This CDR3 reads CASSKASFGNTEAFF. For the CDR3, the DNA is TGTGCCAGCAGCAAAGCGTCCTTCGGGAACACTGAAGCTTTCTTT. The V and J genes are TRBV21-1 and TRBJ1-1. TRBV21-1 is noted as a pseudogene. The CDR3 extends over 15 amino acids.

This chain joins TRBV7-2 and TRBJ1-1; unclear D gene. With 5 bases removed from V and 1 base from J, the gap between germline ends came to 11 bases. This CDR3 has 14 residues. Germline V gene lookup returns CDR1 SGHTA and CDR2 FQGNSA. The CDR3 loop reads CASSPHYKNTEAFF. CDR3 in DNA: TGTGCCAGCAGCCCCCATTACAAGAACACTGAAGCTTTCTTT.

The gene calls are TRBV11-1 and TRBJ2-7; 8 nucleotides align to TRBD1. This CDR3 spans 13 amino acids. Germline loops: CDR1 SGHAT, CDR2 FQDESV (reference sequence). J gave up 3 bases and V 6 bases, and 4 bases lay outside the gene matches. CDR3 region: CASSRTGNYEQYF. In DNA, the CDR3 is TGTGCCAGCAGTCGGACAGGGAACTACGAGCAGTACTTC.

This clone has a handful of counts. Different DNA sequences within this sample yield the same CDR3. The V gene is TRBV18, the J gene TRBJ2-5; D uncertain. The CDR3 runs to 13 residues. CDR1 and CDR2 (germline): KGHSH, LQKENI. Trimming pared 3 bases from V and 2 bases from J, leaving 7 bases between. The CDR3, as DNA: TGTGCCAGCTCACCCGGCAGACAAGAGACCCAGTACTTC. Its protein product is CASSPGRQETQYF.

This clone has a handful of counts. The rearrangement links TRBV11-2 to TRBJ1-4; D remains ambiguous. CDR3 length: 13 residues. Trimming pared 5 bases from V and 13 bases from J, leaving 17 bases between. Germline V CDR1 and CDR2: SGHAT, FQNNGV. CDR3 protein: CASSPQPPGGLFF. The CDR3 nucleotides read TGTGCCAGCAGCCCTCAACCCCCAGGCGGACTGTTTTTT.

As regards this clone: This is likely a read error, given that the CDR3 carries no conserved phenylalanine or tryptophan at its end. The DNA is omitted, as the CDR3 cannot be located on it reliably, and the CDR3 follows TCRdb's listing. V usage is TRBV15 and J usage is TRBJ2-7. Germline loops: CDR1 LNHNV, CDR2 YYDKDF (reference sequence). The CDR3 has 11 amino acids, counting both end residues. The CDR3 protein is CATSREGCSLL.

The chain carries TRBV28 and TRBJ2-5; 10 nucleotides match TRBD2. The V segment lost 7 bases and the J segment 4 bases; nucleotides outside the gene matches: 6. This CDR3 comprises 14 residues. CDR1 MDHEN and CDR2 SYDVKM come from the germline V gene. The chain's CDR3 is CASKAGGQPETQYF. The CDR3 bases are TGTGCCAGCAAAGCGGGAGGGCAACCAGAGACCCAGTACTTC. Full variable domain (remainder filled in from reference TRBV28 and TRBJ2-5): DVKVTQSSRYLVKRTGEKVFLECVQDMDHENMFWYRQDPGLGLRLIYFSYDVKMKEKGDIPEGYSVSREKKERFSLILESASTNQTSMYLCASKAGGQPETQYFGPGTRLLVL.

This clone was counted once. The chain carries TRBV6-5 and TRBJ1-2; D gene uncertain. Trimming shortened V by 5 bases and J by 4 bases, and 14 bases separated the two germline ends. CDR1 MNHEY and CDR2 SVGAGI come from the germline V gene. The length of the CDR3 is 14 residues. The CDR3 DNA reads as TGTGCCAGCAGTACAGCCCCACGGGGCTATGGCTACACCTTC. Translated: CASSTAPRGYGYTF.

The chain links TRBV4-1 to TRBJ2-7; 8 bases match TRBD1. Germline CDR1 and CDR2: MGHRA and YSYEKL. This CDR3 spans 16 amino acids. The V gene end was trimmed by 4 bases and the J gene end by 0 bases; junction bases not matched to a gene: 8. This chain's CDR3 is CASSPGQAWASYEQYF. CDR3 in DNA: TGCGCCAGCAGCCCGGGACAGGCTTGGGCCTCCTACGAGCAGTACTTC.

This clone appeared a few times. Other DNA sequences from this sample encode an identical CDR3 as well. This chain joins TRBV9 and TRBJ1-2; D remains ambiguous. The CDR3 length is 14 residues. The germline V and J ends were trimmed by 0 bases and 4 bases, with 10 bases remaining between them. The germline V gene has CDR1 SGDLS and CDR2 YYNGEE. The CDR3, as DNA: TGTGCCAGCAGCGTAGTAGAGGGTGGCTATGGCTACACCTTC. This sequence encodes CASSVVEGGYGYTF.